This T cell receptor beta chain was captured by sequencing in a study of cytomegalovirus exposure and HLA in healthy donors. Notes on the study in general: Cytomegalovirus-associated TCR beta chains were listed, numbering 164. Sequences of the TCR beta chain were said to predict the HLA-A and HLA-B alleles of most subjects accurately.

The PCR was carried out with 60 Vbeta primers and 13 Jbeta primers. Assay: immunoSEQ multiplex PCR; the TCRdb copy retains only in-frame clones and omits some. This sample has around 150,000 clones, with around 81% found just once. A remark on this clone: Antigen specificity is unknown.

Trimming left V 6 bases short and J 6 bases short, with 9 bases between. The CDR3 totals 13 residues. Germline V lookup: CDR1 ENHRY, CDR2 SYGVKD. Though probably carrying unrecorded immune exposures, donors were nominally healthy at sampling. Sequencing was performed on PBMCs. The clonotype was recovered from a woman aged 35 to 49 in good health and CMV-seronegative. The chain couples TRBV10-3 to TRBJ1-6, with D perhaps matching TRBD1 (5 bases). Here the CDR3 reads CAIRDSFNSPLHF. As DNA, the CDR3 is TGTGCCATCAGAGACAGTTTTAATTCACCCCTCCACTTT.